The 18 T cell receptor beta chains below all came from one sample that was sequenced in a study of blood T cell repertoires in COVID-19. TCRdb's table, derived via immunoSEQ multiplex PCR, lists solely in-frame clones and lacks some. This sample has about 15,000 clones; roughly four fifths occur once, and the top ten carry roughly 10%. Sample: peripheral blood. The receptors stem from a human donor in a cohort sampled during active COVID-19.

The CDR3 loop is CASSLVRSYEQYF. The CDR3 coding sequence is TGTGCCAGCAGCTTAGTTCGGTCCTACGAGCAGTACTTC. The J gene is TRBJ2-7, the V gene TRBV5-6; no clear D gene. Germline V gene sequence: CDR1 SGHDT, CDR2 YYEEEE. The CDR3 is 13 amino acids. V was pared by 2 bases and J by 1 base, with 7 bases between. Combining the CDR3 with reference TRBV5-6 and TRBJ2-7 gives the whole variable domain DAGVTQSPTHLIKTRGQQVTLRCSPKSGHDTVSWYQQALGQGPQFIFQYYEEEERQRGNFPDRFSGHQFPNYSSELNVNALLLGDSALYLCASSLVRSYEQYFGPGTRLTVT.

By frequency in the sample, this clone is medium-sized (0.01 to 0.1%). V usage is TRBV28 and J usage is TRBJ1-2; 9 bases match TRBD1. CDR1 is MDHEN, CDR2 SYDVKM, per germline. Germline trimming cut 5 bases from V and 4 bases from J; bases unmatched to any gene: 20. This CDR3 is built from 19 residues. The DNA of the CDR3 is TGTGCCAGCAGTCCCCTCCCCCGGGACAGGGTAAGGGCAGGCTATGGCTACACCTTC. Residues: CASSPLPRDRVRAGYGYTF.

The table lists this clone with a few counts. The chain recombines TRBV27 with TRBJ2-3; 8 bases line up with TRBD2. The V and J ends lost 5 bases and 5 bases, in that order; junction bases with no gene match: 6. CDR3 length: 14 amino acids. Germline V gives CDR1 MNHEY, CDR2 SMNVEV (reference sequence). The CDR3 nucleotides are TGTGCCAGCAGTGACCGGGGGGGCGGAGATACGCAGTATTTT. As protein: CASSDRGGGDTQYF.

The V call is TRBV19, the J call TRBJ2-2, with D maybe TRBD1 (6 bases). This CDR3 region has 14 residues. V dropped 6 bases and J dropped 2 bases, with 10 bases sitting between them. Per the germline V gene, CDR1 is LNHDA and CDR2 is SQIVND (reference sequence). The CDR3 here is CASRDRFNTGELFF. In nucleotides, the CDR3 is TGTGCCAGTAGGGACAGATTCAACACCGGGGAGCTGTTTTTT.

The CDR3 reads CASSAGQGLYEQYF. DNA of the CDR3: TGTGCCAGCAGCGCCGGACAGGGGCTCTACGAGCAGTACTTC. The chain uses TRBV7-2 and TRBJ2-7, with 9 positions matching TRBD1. Germline V gene sequence: CDR1 SGHTA, CDR2 FQGNSA. Unmatched junction bases numbered 5, after V lost 5 bases and J lost 3 bases. The CDR3 sequence is 14 residues long.

This clone was observed once. V gene TRBV19 combines with J gene TRBJ1-1; the D gene is possibly TRBD1 (6 bases). Germline-derived CDR1 and CDR2 are LNHDA and SQIVND (reference sequence). The CDR3 extends over 15 amino acids. Trimming took off 4 bases at V and 1 base at J, with 13 bases between the two ends. CDR3 loop: CASSTIPRGNTEAFF. For the CDR3, the DNA is TGTGCCAGTAGTACAATCCCCAGGGGGAACACTGAAGCTTTCTTT. The full variable domain, with the rest looked up from reference TRBV19 and TRBJ1-1, is DGGITQSPKYLFRKEGQNVTLSCEQNLNHDAMYWYRQDPGQGLRLIYYSQIVNDFQKGDIAEGYSVSREKKESFPLTVTSAQKNPTAFYLCASSTIPRGNTEAFFGQGTRLTVV.

The chain uses TRBV7-8 and TRBJ2-7, with TRBD2 matching over 7 bases. This CDR3 has 16 residues. Germline CDR1 reads SGHVS; CDR2 reads FQNEAQ. Trimming took 3 bases from V and 2 from J; bases not matched to a gene: 10. CDR3 protein: CASSFAGTIRTYEQYF. The CDR3 DNA reads as TGTGCCAGCAGCTTTGCCGGGACTATCAGGACCTACGAGCAGTACTTC.

This sequence joins TRBV18 and TRBJ2-5; the D is unclear. The V gene's germline CDR1 is KGHSH and CDR2 LQKENI. V lost 1 base and J lost 4, with 4 bases in between. The CDR3 covers 12 residues. CDR3 in DNA: TGTGCCAGCTCACCACAGAGAGAGACCCAGTACTTC. Its translation: CASSPQRETQYF.

The rearrangement uses TRBV11-2 and TRBJ1-5, with D perhaps matching TRBD1 (5 bases). The V end was cut by 5 bases, the J end by 4 bases, with 9 bases between. The CDR3 sequence is 13 residues long. Germline lookup yields CDR1 SGHAT and CDR2 FQNNGV. CDR3 amino acids: CASSIGGNQPQHF. CDR3 DNA: TGTGCCAGCAGCATTGGGGGGAATCAGCCCCAGCATTTT.

This chain uses TRBV5-1 with TRBJ2-3; 10 nucleotides match TRBD1. The CDR3 is 14 amino acids. V shed 6 bases, J shed 3 bases, and the junction held 4 bases outside the gene matches. The germline gives CDR1 SGHRS, CDR2 YFSETQ. CDR3 nucleotides: TGCGCCAGCACCAGGGACAGGGGTACAGATACGCAGTATTTT. Its protein is CASTRDRGTDTQYF.

This clone was picked up a small number of times. The rearrangement uses TRBV27 and TRBJ2-7; a possible D gene is TRBD1 (6 bases). Germline values: CDR1 MNHEY, CDR2 SMNVEV (reference sequence). Trimming stripped 3 bases from V and 5 bases from J, with 11 bases between. The length of the CDR3 is 13 residues. CDR3 DNA sequence: TGTGCCAGCAGTTTCGCCAGGGGTCACGAGCAGTACTTC. Amino acid sequence: CASSFARGHEQYF.

The chain links TRBV27 to TRBJ2-1, with unresolved D. V gave up 5 bases and J gave up 7 bases, with 18 bases separating them. In germline, CDR1 is MNHEY, CDR2 SMNVEV (reference sequence). This CDR3 comprises 15 residues. The CDR3: CASSPIQQFWNEQFF. In DNA form, the CDR3 reads TGTGCCAGCAGTCCCATACAGCAGTTTTGGAATGAGCAGTTCTTC.

Concerning this clone: The germline gene is not matched at one end of the junction; a read error may be the cause. This chain uses TRBV2 with TRBJ1-3, with D perhaps TRBD1 (5 bases). This CDR3 is 14 amino acids long. Looked up from germline, CDR1 is SNHLY and CDR2 is FYNNEI. CDR3 amino acids: CASSEGARGNTIYF. In nucleotides, the CDR3 is TGTGCCAGCAGCGAAGGGGCCCGTGGAAACACCATATATTTT.

The chain links TRBV4-1 to TRBJ2-3; 9 nucleotides align to TRBD2. In germline, CDR1 is MGHRA, CDR2 YSYEKL. The ends lost 2 bases at V and 5 bases at J; junction bases unmatched: 5. The CDR3 loop spans 15 amino acids. The CDR3 nucleotides read TGCGCCAGCAGCCAATTTAGCGGGAGAGAAGATACGCAGTATTTT. Its translation is CASSQFSGREDTQYF.

The chain is built from TRBV12-3 or TRBV12-4 and TRBJ2-1, with D uncertain. Trimming shortened V by 4 bases and J by 9 bases, and 7 bases separated the two germline ends. This CDR3 spans 11 amino acids. CDR3 in amino acids: CASSSRFEQFF. The DNA for the CDR3 is TGTGCCAGCAGTTCCCGGTTTGAGCAGTTCTTC.

The chain has TRBV6-5 and TRBJ2-7; D is perhaps TRBD2 (6 bases). CDR1 is MNHEY and CDR2 is SVGAGI in the germline V gene. The CDR3 contains 14 residues. Deletions cut 5 bases from V and 4 bases from J, with 15 bases between. The CDR3 region has the DNA TGTGCCAGCAGTCGGGACTTTCCACCTTACGAGCAGTACTTC. This gives the protein CASSRDFPPYEQYF.

The chain employs TRBV5-1 and TRBJ2-1, with a tentative D call TRBD2 (5 bases). Germline V gene lookup returns CDR1 SGHRS and CDR2 YFSETQ. The CDR3 is 15 residues long. The V end was cut by 1 base, the J end by 8 bases, with 16 bases between. As DNA, the CDR3 is TGCGCCAGCAGCTTGTCGGCGAGAGTAGCGTATGAGCAGTTCTTC. Amino acids: CASSLSARVAYEQFF. The entire variable domain, with the rest obtained from reference TRBV5-1 and TRBJ2-1, is as follows: KAGVTQTPRYLIKTRGQQVTLSCSPISGHRSVSWYQQTPGQGLQFLFEYFSETQRNKGNFPGRFSGRQFSNSRSEMNVSTLELGDSALYLCASSLSARVAYEQFFGPGTRLTVL.

This sequence joins TRBV5-1 and TRBJ2-5, with 9 bases lining up with TRBD1. CDR1 is SGHRS and CDR2 is YFSETQ in the germline V gene. The CDR3 is made up of 14 amino acids. The V gene end was trimmed by 4 bases and the J gene end by 5 bases; junction bases not matched to a gene: 6. CDR3 DNA: TGCGCCAGCAGCCCCGGGACAGGGCGGGAGACCCAGTACTTC. Translation gives CASSPGTGRETQYF.